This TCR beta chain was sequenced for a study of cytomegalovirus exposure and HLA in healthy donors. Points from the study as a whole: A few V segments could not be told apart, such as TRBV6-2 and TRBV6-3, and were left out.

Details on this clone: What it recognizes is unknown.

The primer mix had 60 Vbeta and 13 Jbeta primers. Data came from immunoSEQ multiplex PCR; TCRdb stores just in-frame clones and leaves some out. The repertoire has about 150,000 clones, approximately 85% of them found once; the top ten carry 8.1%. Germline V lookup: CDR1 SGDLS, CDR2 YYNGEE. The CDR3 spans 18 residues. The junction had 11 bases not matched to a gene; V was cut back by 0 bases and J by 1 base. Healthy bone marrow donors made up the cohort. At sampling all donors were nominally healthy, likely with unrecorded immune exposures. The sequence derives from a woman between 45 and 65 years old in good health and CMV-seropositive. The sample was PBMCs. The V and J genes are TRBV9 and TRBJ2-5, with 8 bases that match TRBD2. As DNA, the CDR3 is TGTGCCAGCAGCGTAGCCCTACCGGATACTAGCGGCCAAGAGACCCAGTACTTC. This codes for CASSVALPDTSGQETQYF.